The rows below give T cell receptor beta chains drawn from one sample of a study of blood T cell repertoires in COVID-19. Profiled with immunoSEQ multiplex PCR; TCRdb holds only in-frame clones, not every one. The sample shows approximately 140,000 clones, 65% to 90% of them seen only once. The sample comprised peripheral blood. Receptors originate from a man aged 70-80 years with acute or convalescent COVID-19. CDR3s leave out the opening cysteine and the closing phenylalanine or tryptophan. Some rows mark clone size as missing; the rest say once, few, many or name a class of expanded clone.

V	J	size	CDR3
TRBV24-1	TRBJ2-1	-	ATGDTGGGYNEQF
TRBV7-2	TRBJ1-5	-	ASSLGGQGADSNQPQH
TRBV9	TRBJ1-1	once	ASSYTGTNPTEAF
TRBV7-9	TRBJ1-1	-	ASSLASTGVNTEAF
TRBV29-1	TRBJ2-7	few	SVATSGRAYEQY
TRBV18	TRBJ2-5	once	ASSPVRGQQETQY
TRBV27	TRBJ2-5	-	ASSPPRARETQY
TRBV5-4	TRBJ1-5	-	ASSLEGAQPQH
TRBV12-3/TRBV12-4	TRBJ1-5	once	ASSFSTEQPQH
TRBV20-1	TRBJ2-5	-	SASSDSGLQETQY
TRBV20-1	TRBJ2-5	-	SASETAVQETQY
TRBV10-3	TRBJ1-1	-	AIRGGPRDTEAF
TRBV7-2	TRBJ1-3	-	ASSPWTGAGNTIY